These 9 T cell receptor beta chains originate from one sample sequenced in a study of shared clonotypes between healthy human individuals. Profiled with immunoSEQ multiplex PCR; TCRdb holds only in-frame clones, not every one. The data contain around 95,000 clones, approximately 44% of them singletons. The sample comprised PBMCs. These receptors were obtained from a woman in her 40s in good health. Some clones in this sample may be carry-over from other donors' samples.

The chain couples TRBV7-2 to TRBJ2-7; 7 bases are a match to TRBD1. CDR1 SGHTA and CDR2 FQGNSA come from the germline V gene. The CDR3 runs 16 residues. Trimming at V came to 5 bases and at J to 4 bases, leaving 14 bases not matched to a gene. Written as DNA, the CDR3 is TGTGCCAGCAGCCTAAACCACAGGGGAATAGGGTACGAGCAGTACTTC. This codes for CASSLNHRGIGYEQYF. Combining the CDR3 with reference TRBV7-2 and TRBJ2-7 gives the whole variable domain GAGVSQSPSNKVTEKGKDVELRCDPISGHTALYWYRQSLGQGLEFLIYFQGNSAPDKSGLPSDRFSAERTGGSVSTLTIQRTQQEDSAVYLCASSLNHRGIGYEQYFGPGTRLTVT.

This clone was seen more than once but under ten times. DNA for the CDR3: TGTGCCTGGAGTGTTCTCGGACAGGGCGCCACCGGGGAGCTGTTTTTT. Translation gives CAWSVLGQGATGELFF. This chain links TRBV30 with TRBJ2-2; 8 positions match TRBD1. With V trimmed by 0 bases and J by 4 bases, 7 bases remained unmatched. CDR3 length: 16 residues. Germline CDR1 is GTSNPN and CDR2 is SVGIG (reference sequence).

This CDR3 reads CASSLSVTGGTEAFF. Here the CDR3 DNA reads TGCGCCAGCAGCTTGTCAGTAACTGGGGGCACTGAAGCTTTCTTT. The V call is TRBV5-1, the J call TRBJ1-1, with TRBD1 as a possible D gene (5 bases). The CDR3 extends over 15 amino acids. Germline values: CDR1 SGHRS, CDR2 YFSETQ. V was cut by 1 base and J by 4 bases, with 14 bases left in between.

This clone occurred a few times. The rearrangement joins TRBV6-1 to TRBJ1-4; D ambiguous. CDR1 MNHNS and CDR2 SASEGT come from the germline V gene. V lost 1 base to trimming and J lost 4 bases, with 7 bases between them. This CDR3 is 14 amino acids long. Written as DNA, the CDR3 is TGTGCCAGCAGTGAAGTGCCCATTAATGAAAAACTGTTTTTT. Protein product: CASSEVPINEKLFF.

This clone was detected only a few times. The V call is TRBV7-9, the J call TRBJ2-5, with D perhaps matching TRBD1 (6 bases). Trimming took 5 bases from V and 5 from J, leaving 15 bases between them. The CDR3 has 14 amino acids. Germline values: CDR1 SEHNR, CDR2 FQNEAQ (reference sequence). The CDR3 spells CASSTTGTWETQYF. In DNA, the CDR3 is TGTGCCAGCAGCACGACAGGTACTTGGGAGACCCAGTACTTC.

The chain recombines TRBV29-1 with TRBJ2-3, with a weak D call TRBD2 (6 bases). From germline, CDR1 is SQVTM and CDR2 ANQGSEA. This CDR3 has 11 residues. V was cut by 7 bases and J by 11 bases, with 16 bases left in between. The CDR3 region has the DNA TGCAGCGCCGGTCGGGGGAGGATGCAGTATTTT. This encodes CSAGRGRMQYF.

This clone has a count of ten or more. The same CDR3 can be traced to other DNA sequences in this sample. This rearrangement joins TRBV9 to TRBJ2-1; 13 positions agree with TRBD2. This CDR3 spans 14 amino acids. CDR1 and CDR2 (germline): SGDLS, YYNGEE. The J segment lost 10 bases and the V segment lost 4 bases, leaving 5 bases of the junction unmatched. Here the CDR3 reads CASSPGLAGTEQFF. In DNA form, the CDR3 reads TGTGCCAGCAGCCCGGGACTAGCGGGAACGGAGCAGTTCTTC.

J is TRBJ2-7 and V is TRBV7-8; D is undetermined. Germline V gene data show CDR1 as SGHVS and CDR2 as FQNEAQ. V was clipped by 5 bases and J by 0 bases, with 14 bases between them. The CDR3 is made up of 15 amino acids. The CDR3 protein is CASSTRSYDSYEQYF. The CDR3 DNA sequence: TGTGCCAGCAGCACCAGGTCTTACGACTCCTACGAGCAGTACTTC.

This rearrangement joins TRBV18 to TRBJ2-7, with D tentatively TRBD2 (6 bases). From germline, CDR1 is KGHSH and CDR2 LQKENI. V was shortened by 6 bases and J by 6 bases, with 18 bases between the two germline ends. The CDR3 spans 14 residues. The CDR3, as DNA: TGTGCCAGCTCCCCGACGGCGGCGGGGTCCGAGCAGTACTTC. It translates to CASSPTAAGSEQYF.